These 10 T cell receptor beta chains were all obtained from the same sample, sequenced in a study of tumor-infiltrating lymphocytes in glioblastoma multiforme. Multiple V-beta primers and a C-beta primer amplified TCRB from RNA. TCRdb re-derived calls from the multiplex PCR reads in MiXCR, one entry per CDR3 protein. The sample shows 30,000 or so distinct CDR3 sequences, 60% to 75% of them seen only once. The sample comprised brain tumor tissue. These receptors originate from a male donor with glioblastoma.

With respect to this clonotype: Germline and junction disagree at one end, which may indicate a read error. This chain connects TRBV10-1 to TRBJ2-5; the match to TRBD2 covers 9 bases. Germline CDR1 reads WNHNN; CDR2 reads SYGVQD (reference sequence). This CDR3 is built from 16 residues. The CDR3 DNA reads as TGCTCCAGCAGTGACCCCGGGCCTAGCGGGAAGAGGGCCCAGTACTTC. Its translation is CSSSDPGPSGKRAQYF.

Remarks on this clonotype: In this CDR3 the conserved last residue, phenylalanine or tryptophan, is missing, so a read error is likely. The CDR3 loop is CASRTKRGQETQYS. The CDR3 bases are TGTGCCAGCAGAACCAAGCGGGGGCAAGAGACCCAGTACTCC. This chain links TRBV6-5 with TRBJ2-5, with 8 nucleotides matching TRBD2. This CDR3 is 14 amino acids long. CDR1 and CDR2 from the germline V gene are MNHEY and SVGAGI. Unmatched junction bases numbered 5, after V lost 6 bases and J lost 2 bases.

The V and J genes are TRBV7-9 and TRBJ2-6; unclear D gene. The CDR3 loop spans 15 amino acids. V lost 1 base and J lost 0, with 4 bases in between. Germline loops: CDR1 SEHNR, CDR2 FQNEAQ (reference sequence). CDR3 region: CASSLDGSGANVLTF. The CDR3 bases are TGTGCCAGCAGCTTAGACGGCTCTGGGGCCAACGTCCTGACTTTC.

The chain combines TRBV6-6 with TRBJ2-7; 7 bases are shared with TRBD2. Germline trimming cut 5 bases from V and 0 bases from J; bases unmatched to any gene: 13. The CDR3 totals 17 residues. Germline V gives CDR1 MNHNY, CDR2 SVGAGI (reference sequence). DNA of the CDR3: TGTGCCAGCAGTCCCCCACGGGCGGGAGATTGCTCCTACGAGCAGTACTTC. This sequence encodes CASSPPRAGDCSYEQYF.

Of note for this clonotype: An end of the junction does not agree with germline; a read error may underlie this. The CDR3 reads CGVEVLVMGSYNEQFF. The CDR3 region has the DNA TGCGGCGTTGAAGTACTAGTCATGGGCTCCTACAATGAGCAGTTCTTC. This chain links TRBV29-1 with TRBJ2-1, with D possibly being TRBD2 (5 bases). Germline V gene data show CDR1 as SQVTM and CDR2 as ANQGSEA. CDR3 length: 16 amino acids.

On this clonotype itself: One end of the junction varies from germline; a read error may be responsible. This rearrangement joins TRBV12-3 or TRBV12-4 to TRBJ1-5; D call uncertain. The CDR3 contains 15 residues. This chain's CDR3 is CASSLGGFGNQSRHF. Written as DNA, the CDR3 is TGTGCCAGCAGCTTAGGAGGGTTTGGCAACCAGTCCCGGCATTTT.

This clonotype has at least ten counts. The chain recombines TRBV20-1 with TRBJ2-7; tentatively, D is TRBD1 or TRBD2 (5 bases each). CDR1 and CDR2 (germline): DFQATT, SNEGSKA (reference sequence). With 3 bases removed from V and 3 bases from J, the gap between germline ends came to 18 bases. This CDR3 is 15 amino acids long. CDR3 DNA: TGCAGTGCTAGTCGTCTCAGGGACGTTCACTACGAGCAGTACTTC. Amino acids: CSASRLRDVHYEQYF.

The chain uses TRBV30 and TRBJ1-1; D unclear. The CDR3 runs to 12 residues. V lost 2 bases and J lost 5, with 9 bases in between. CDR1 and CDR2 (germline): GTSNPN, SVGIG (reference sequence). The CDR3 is CAWSLVETEAFF. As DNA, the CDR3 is TGTGCCTGGAGTTTGGTCGAAACTGAAGCTTTCTTT. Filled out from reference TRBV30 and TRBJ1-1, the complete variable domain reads SQTIHQWPATLVQPVGSPLSLECTVEGTSNPNLYWYRQAAGRGLQLLFYSVGIGQISSEVPQNLSASRPQDRQFILSSKKLLLSDSGFYLCAWSLVETEAFFGQGTRLTVV.

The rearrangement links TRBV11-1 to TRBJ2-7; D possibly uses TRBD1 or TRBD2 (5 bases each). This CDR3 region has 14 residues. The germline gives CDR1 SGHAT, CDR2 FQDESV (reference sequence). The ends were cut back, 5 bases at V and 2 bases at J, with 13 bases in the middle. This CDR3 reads CASSPGTHTYEQYF. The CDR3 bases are TGTGCCAGCAGCCCCGGGACGCATACCTACGAGCAGTACTTC.

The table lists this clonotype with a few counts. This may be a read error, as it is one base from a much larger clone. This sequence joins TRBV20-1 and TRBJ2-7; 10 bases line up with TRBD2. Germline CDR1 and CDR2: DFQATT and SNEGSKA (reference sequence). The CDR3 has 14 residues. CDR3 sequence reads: CNASEGPAGGEQYF. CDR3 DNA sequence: TGCAATGCTAGCGAGGGACCAGCGGGAGGGGAGCAGTACTTC.